This TCR beta chain was recovered during a study of response to subunit inactivated influenza vaccine. This clonotype was found many times. The antigen remains unidentified. CDR1 and CDR2 from the germline V gene are DFQATT and SNEGSKA (reference sequence). CDR3 length equals 13 residues. The germline V and J ends were trimmed by 6 bases and 0 bases, with 9 bases remaining between them. TCRdb re-analysed the RT-PCR reads in MiXCR, keeping a single row per CDR3 protein. The sample shows 750,000 to 850,000 distinct CDR3 sequences, about 18% of them seen only once. Study-wide results and caveats: It was suggested by the authors that few new T cells are recruited by each seasonal influenza vaccination.

The source is a man aged 50-59 years who received an inactivated influenza vaccine. The chain couples TRBV20-1 to TRBJ1-5, with D hard to call. The sequenced sample was PBMCs from blood, obtained roughly 5 days after vaccination. CDR3 DNA: TGCAGTGCCTCGGGGTATAGCAATCAGCCCCAGCATTTT. It specifies CSASGYSNQPQHF.